This passage covers 2 T cell receptor beta chains from one sample sequenced in a study of neoadjuvant nivolumab and ipilimumab in lung cancer. The assay was immunoSEQ multiplex PCR, and TCRdb's table has in-frame clones only and misses some. The sample holds tens of thousands of clones, approximately 82% seen once. Sequences were derived from peripheral blood, sampled before neoadjuvant nivolumab, alone or with ipilimumab. These receptors came from an adult with non-small cell lung cancer.

J is TRBJ2-1 and V is TRBV11-2; 7 bases match TRBD1. V lost 7 bases to trimming and J lost 0 bases; unmatched junction nucleotides: 9. Germline V lookup: CDR1 SGHAT, CDR2 FQNNGV. CDR3 size: 16 residues. CDR3 sequence: CASTFDRAFSYNEQFF. The CDR3 DNA reads TGTGCCAGCACCTTCGACAGGGCTTTCTCCTACAATGAGCAGTTCTTC.

V is TRBV30 and J is TRBJ2-7; 10 nucleotides align to TRBD2. CDR3 length: 15 residues. CDR1 GTSNPN and CDR2 SVGIG come from the germline V gene (reference sequence). V lost 4 bases to trimming and J lost 2 bases; unmatched junction nucleotides: 8. CDR3 region: CAWTTTSGPTYEQYF. DNA of the CDR3: TGTGCCTGGACTACGACTAGCGGGCCTACCTACGAGCAGTACTTC.